The 10 T cell receptor beta chains listed next were all sequenced from one sample in a study of blood T cell repertoires in COVID-19. Data came from immunoSEQ multiplex PCR; TCRdb stores just in-frame clones and leaves some out. The sample gives about 69,000 clones, 85% of which show up once; about 2.9% is in the top ten. The material sequenced was peripheral blood. The receptor set was obtained from a man older than 75 with acute or convalescent COVID-19.

This clone was observed a handful of times. The chain combines TRBV24-1 with TRBJ1-5; 8 nucleotides agree with TRBD1. V lost 5 bases, J lost 5 bases, and 7 bases stayed unmatched. Germline V gene sequence: CDR1 KGHDR, CDR2 SFDVKD. The CDR3 loop spans 15 amino acids. This CDR3 reads CATSGADRDDQPQHF. As DNA, the CDR3 is TGTGCCACCAGTGGGGCGGACAGGGACGATCAGCCCCAGCATTTT.

The chain combines TRBV18 with TRBJ2-7; 10 bases match TRBD1. CDR1 is KGHSH, CDR2 LQKENI, per germline. After removal of 6 bases from V and 3 bases from J, the junction contained 5 bases not matched to a gene. The CDR3 runs to 14 residues. CDR3 region: CASSTGTGDYEQYF. Here the CDR3 DNA reads TGTGCCAGCTCTACCGGGACAGGGGACTACGAGCAGTACTTC.

The rearrangement links TRBV9 to TRBJ1-3; TRBD1 matches 12 bases. CDR3 size: 18 residues. V trimming: 0 bases; J trimming: 0 bases; junction bases outside the gene matches: 4. Germline V gene sequence: CDR1 SGDLS, CDR2 YYNGEE. The chain's CDR3 is CASSVEGTGGTSGNTIYF. As DNA, the CDR3 is TGTGCCAGCAGCGTAGAAGGGACAGGGGGCACCTCTGGAAACACCATATATTTT.

There are a few counts of this clone. This sequence joins TRBV6-6 and TRBJ1-2; D is possibly TRBD1 (5 bases). CDR3 length equals 13 residues. Trimming stripped 10 bases from V and 3 bases from J, with 15 bases between. Germline V gene lookup returns CDR1 MNHNY and CDR2 SVGAGI (reference sequence). CDR3 sequence reads: CATRDSGDYGYTF. The CDR3 DNA is TGTGCCACTAGGGACTCAGGTGACTATGGCTACACCTTC.

This clone has just a few counts. The V and J genes are TRBV24-1 and TRBJ1-2, with 11 bases that match TRBD1. CDR3 length: 13 amino acids. Germline assignment: CDR1 KGHDR and CDR2 SFDVKD. V shed 9 bases and J 11 bases; nucleotides not matched to a gene: 10. CDR3 coding DNA: TGTGCCACCGACCCCGGGACAGGGGGGGCTTACACCTTC. Protein: CATDPGTGGAYTF.

The genes are TRBV19 and TRBJ2-2; tentatively, D is TRBD1 (5 bases). V dropped 6 bases and J dropped 4 bases, with 12 bases sitting between them. Per germline, CDR1 LNHDA and CDR2 SQIVND (reference sequence). CDR3 length: 14 amino acids. CDR3 sequence reads: CASSTGHGTGELFF. The CDR3, as DNA: TGTGCCAGTAGCACCGGACACGGCACCGGGGAGCTGTTTTTT. Using reference TRBV19 and TRBJ2-2 for the parts outside the CDR3, the full variable domain is DGGITQSPKYLFRKEGQNVTLSCEQNLNHDAMYWYRQDPGQGLRLIYYSQIVNDFQKGDIAEGYSVSREKKESFPLTVTSAQKNPTAFYLCASSTGHGTGELFFGEGSRLTVL.

The chain combines TRBV10-3 with TRBJ1-1; D is ambiguous. Trimming cost V 10 bases and J 5 bases, with 20 bases left between them. Germline CDR1 reads ENHRY; CDR2 reads SYGVKD. CDR3 length equals 14 residues. The CDR3 spells CASQDRGRETEAFF. CDR3 DNA sequence: TGTGCCAGCCAAGATAGAGGGCGGGAAACTGAAGCTTTCTTT.

The chain uses TRBV6-5 and TRBJ2-7; 10 bases fit TRBD1. The germline gives CDR1 MNHEY, CDR2 SVGAGI. The V gene end was trimmed by 10 bases and the J gene end by 4 bases; junction bases not matched to a gene: 10. This CDR3 spans 14 amino acids. CDR3 coding DNA: TGTGCCACCTCTCCGGGACAGGGGATATACGAGCAGTACTTC. Translating gives CATSPGQGIYEQYF.

V usage is TRBV13 and J usage is TRBJ1-2, with D tentatively TRBD1 (5 bases). The CDR3 loop spans 15 amino acids. Germline V lookup: CDR1 PRHDT, CDR2 FYEKMQ (reference sequence). V lost 1 base and J lost 4, with 13 bases in between. The CDR3 is CASSLVGAGSYGYTF. In DNA form, the CDR3 reads TGTGCCAGCAGCTTAGTTGGGGCCGGGAGCTATGGCTACACCTTC. Full variable domain (outside the CDR3, taken from reference TRBV13 and TRBJ1-2): AAGVIQSPRHLIKEKRETATLKCYPIPRHDTVYWYQQGPGQDPQFLISFYEKMQSDKGSIPDRFSAQQFSDYHSELNMSSLELGDSALYFCASSLVGAGSYGYTFGSGTRLTVV.

V is TRBV5-1 and J is TRBJ1-2, with D uncertain. CDR3 size: 12 residues. Trimming pared 1 base from V and 3 bases from J, leaving 4 bases between. Germline values: CDR1 SGHRS, CDR2 YFSETQ. In DNA, the CDR3 is TGCGCCAGCAGCTTGACAGACTATGGCTACACCTTC. It yields the protein CASSLTDYGYTF.